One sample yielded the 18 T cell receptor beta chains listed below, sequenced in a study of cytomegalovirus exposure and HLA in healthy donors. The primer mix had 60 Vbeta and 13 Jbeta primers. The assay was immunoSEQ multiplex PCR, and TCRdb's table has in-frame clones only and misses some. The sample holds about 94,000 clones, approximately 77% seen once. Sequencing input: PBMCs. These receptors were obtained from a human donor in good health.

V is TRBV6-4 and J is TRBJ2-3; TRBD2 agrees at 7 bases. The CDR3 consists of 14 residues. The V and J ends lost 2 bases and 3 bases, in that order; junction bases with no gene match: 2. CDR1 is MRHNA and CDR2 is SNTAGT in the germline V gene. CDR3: CASSDGGGTDTQYF. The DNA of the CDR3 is TGTGCCAGCAGTGACGGGGGGGGGACAGATACGCAGTATTTT.

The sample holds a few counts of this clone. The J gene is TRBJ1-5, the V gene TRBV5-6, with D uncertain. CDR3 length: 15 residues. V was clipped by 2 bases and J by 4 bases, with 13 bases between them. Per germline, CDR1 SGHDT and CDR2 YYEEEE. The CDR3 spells CASSLLGPGNQPQHF. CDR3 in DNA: TGTGCCAGCAGCTTACTTGGGCCGGGGAATCAGCCCCAGCATTTT.

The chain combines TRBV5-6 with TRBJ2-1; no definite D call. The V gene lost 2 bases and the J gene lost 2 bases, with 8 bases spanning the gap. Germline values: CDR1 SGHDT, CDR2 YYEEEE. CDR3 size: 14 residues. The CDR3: CASSFGRTYNEQFF. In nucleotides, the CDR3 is TGTGCCAGCAGCTTTGGCAGGACCTACAATGAGCAGTTCTTC.

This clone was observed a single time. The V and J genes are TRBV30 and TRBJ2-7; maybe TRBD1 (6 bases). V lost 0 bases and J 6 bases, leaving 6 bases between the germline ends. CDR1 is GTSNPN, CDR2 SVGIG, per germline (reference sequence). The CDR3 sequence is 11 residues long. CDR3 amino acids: CAWSVQGEQYF. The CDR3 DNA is TGTGCCTGGAGTGTACAGGGCGAGCAGTACTTC.

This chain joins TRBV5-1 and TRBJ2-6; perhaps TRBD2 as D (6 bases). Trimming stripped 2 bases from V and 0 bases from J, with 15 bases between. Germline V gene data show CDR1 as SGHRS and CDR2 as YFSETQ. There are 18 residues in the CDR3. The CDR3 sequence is CASSFPAGRGSGANVLTF. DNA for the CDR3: TGCGCCAGCAGCTTTCCCGCGGGAAGGGGCTCTGGGGCCAACGTCCTGACTTTC.

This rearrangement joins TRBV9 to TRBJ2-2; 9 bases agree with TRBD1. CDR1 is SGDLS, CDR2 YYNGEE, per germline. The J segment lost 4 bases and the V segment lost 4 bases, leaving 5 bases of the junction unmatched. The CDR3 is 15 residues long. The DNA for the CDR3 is TGTGCCAGCAGCTCCGGGACAGGGCCCACCGGGGAGCTGTTTTTT. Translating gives CASSSGTGPTGELFF.

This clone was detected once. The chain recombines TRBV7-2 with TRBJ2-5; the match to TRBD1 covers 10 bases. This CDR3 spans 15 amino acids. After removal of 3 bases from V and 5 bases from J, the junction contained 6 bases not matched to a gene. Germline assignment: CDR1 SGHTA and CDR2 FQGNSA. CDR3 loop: CASSLGQGPRETQYF. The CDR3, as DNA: TGTGCCAGCAGCTTGGGACAGGGGCCTAGGGAGACCCAGTACTTC. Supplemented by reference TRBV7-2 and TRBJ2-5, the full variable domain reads GAGVSQSPSNKVTEKGKDVELRCDPISGHTALYWYRQSLGQGLEFLIYFQGNSAPDKSGLPSDRFSAERTGGSVSTLTIQRTQQEDSAVYLCASSLGQGPRETQYFGPGTRLLVL.

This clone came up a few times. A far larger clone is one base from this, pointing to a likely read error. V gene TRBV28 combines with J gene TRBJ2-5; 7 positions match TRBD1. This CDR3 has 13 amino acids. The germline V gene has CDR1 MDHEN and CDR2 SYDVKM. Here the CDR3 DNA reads TGTGCCAGCAGCGGCACAGGGGTAGAGACCAAGTACTTC. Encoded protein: CASSGTGVETKYF.

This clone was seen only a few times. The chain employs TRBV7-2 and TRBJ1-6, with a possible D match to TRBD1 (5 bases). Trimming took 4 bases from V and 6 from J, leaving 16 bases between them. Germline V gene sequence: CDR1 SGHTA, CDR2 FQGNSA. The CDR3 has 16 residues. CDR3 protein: CASSSRGGAGNSPLHF. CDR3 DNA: TGTGCCAGCAGCTCGAGGGGAGGGGCGGGTAATTCACCCCTCCACTTT.

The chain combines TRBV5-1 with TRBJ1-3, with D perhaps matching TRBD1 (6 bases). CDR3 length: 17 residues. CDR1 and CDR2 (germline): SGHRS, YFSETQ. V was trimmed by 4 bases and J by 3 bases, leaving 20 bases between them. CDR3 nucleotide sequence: TGCGCCAGCAGCATCCGCTACCCCAGGGGTTTTGGAAACACCATATATTTT. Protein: CASSIRYPRGFGNTIYF.

CDR3 sequence (DNA): TGTGCCAGCCGGGACAGTCAATACCAAGAGACCCAGTACTTC. Its protein product is CASRDSQYQETQYF. The chain joins TRBV7-9 to TRBJ2-5; 7 nucleotides line up with TRBD1. Germline CDR1 and CDR2: SEHNR and FQNEAQ (reference sequence). The ends lost 8 bases at V and 0 bases at J; junction bases unmatched: 6. The CDR3 has 14 amino acids.

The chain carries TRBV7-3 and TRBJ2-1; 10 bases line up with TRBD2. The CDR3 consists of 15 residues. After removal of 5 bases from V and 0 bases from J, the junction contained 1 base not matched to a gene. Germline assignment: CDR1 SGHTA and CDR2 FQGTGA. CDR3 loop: CASSPSGSSYNEQFF. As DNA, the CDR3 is TGTGCCAGCAGCCCTAGCGGGAGCTCCTACAATGAGCAGTTCTTC.

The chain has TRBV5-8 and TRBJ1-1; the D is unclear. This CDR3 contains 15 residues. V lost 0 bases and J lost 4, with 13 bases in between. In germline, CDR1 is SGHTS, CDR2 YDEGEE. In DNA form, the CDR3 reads TGTGCCAGCAGCTTGGTTGGAGGCTTGGGCACTGAAGCTTTCTTT. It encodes CASSLVGGLGTEAFF.

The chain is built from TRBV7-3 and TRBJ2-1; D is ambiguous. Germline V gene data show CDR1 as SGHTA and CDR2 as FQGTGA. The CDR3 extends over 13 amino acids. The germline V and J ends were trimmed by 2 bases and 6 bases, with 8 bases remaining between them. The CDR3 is CASSLLVANEQFF. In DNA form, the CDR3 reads TGTGCCAGCAGCTTATTAGTAGCCAATGAGCAGTTCTTC. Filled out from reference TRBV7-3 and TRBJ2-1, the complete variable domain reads GAGVSQTPSNKVTEKGKYVELRCDPISGHTALYWYRQSLGQGPEFLIYFQGTGAADDSGLPNDRFFAVRPEGSVSTLKIQRTERGDSAVYLCASSLLVANEQFFGPGTRLTVL.

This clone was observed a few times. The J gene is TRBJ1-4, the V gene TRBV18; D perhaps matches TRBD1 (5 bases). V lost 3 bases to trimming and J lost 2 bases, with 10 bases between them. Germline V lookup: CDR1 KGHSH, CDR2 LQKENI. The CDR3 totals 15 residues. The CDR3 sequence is CASSPLSGTNEKLFF. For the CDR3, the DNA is TGTGCCAGCTCACCCCTCTCAGGGACTAATGAAAAACTGTTTTTT.

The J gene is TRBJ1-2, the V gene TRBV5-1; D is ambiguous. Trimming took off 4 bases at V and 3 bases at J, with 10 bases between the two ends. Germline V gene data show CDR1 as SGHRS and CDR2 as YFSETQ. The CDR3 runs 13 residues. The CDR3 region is CASSADGDYGYTF. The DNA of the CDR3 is TGCGCCAGCAGCGCCGACGGAGACTATGGCTACACCTTC.

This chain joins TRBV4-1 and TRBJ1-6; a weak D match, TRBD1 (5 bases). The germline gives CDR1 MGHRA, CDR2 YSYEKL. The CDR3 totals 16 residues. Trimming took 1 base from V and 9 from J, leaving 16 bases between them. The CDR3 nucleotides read TGCGCCAGCAGCCAAGTGGAGGGGAGGGGATTTTCACCCCTCCACTTT. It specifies CASSQVEGRGFSPLHF.

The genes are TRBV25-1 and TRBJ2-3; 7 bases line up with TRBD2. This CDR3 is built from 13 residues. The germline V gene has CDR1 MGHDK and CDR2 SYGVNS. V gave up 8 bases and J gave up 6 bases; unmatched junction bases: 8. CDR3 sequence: CASGPGGKDTQYF. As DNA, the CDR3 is TGTGCCAGCGGACCCGGGGGGAAGGATACGCAGTATTTT.